A selection of T cell receptor beta chains follows, all from one sample in a study of T cell responses to AZD1222 COVID-19 vaccine. The protocol was immunoSEQ multiplex PCR, while the TCRdb copy is restricted to in-frame clones and leaves out a portion. The data contain some 120,000 clones, over 75% of them seen just once; the ten biggest clones take up about 9.8%. This specimen was peripheral blood, taken on day 0 of AZD1222 vaccination. The receptors originated from an adult in good health. CDR3s leave out the opening cysteine and the closing phenylalanine or tryptophan.

length	V	J	CDR3
11	TRBV4-3	TRBJ2-3	ASSQGRRDTQY
13	TRBV5-4	TRBJ2-7	ASSFFSRGSYEQY
14	TRBV30	TRBJ2-3	AWNNPAGRYTDTQY
14	TRBV7-9	TRBJ2-2	ASSLLRPGAGGELF
12	TRBV5-1	TRBJ1-3	ASSPTDSGNTIY
12	TRBV19	TRBJ1-1	ASSAPPSNTEAF
12	TRBV7-2	TRBJ1-6	ASSIQGLNSPLH
8	TRBV5-6	TRBJ1-5	ASSSQSQH
13	TRBV5-8	TRBJ1-5	ASSTGTGGNQPQH
11	TRBV2	TRBJ1-1	ASSVARTTEAF
15	TRBV7-9	TRBJ1-6	ASSLDFGTAPYSPLH
14	TRBV5-6	TRBJ1-4	ASSLGTGGRAEKLF
15	TRBV7-3	TRBJ2-1	ASSPSYRQGGTNEQF
15	TRBV4-1	TRBJ1-4	ASSQESSGGINEKLF
14	TRBV19	TRBJ2-7	ASSIGWSGTDYEQY
13	TRBV6-5	TRBJ2-2	ASSPGQENTGELF
14	TRBV7-6	TRBJ2-1	ASSSGTPSSYNEQF
14	TRBV23-1	TRBJ1-6	ASSQIRDSFNSPLH
17	TRBV5-1	TRBJ1-4	ASSPLVFGGVQSREKLF
10	TRBV11-3	TRBJ1-1	ASSPHGEAAF
12	TRBV19	TRBJ2-7	ASSGRSGAYEQY
12	TRBV5-1	TRBJ1-4	ASSSQGGKEKLF
15	TRBV13	TRBJ2-2	ASKGYWRTTNTGELF
13	TRBV5-4	TRBJ1-4	ASSFGVATNEKLF
12	TRBV28	TRBJ1-2	ASTRDTGIYGYT
12	TRBV7-3	TRBJ2-2	ASSQHPMTGELF
10	TRBV7-2	TRBJ1-1	ASSFRQTEAF
12	TRBV18	TRBJ1-1	ASSPPLEGTEAF
13	TRBV27	TRBJ2-2	ASSLSQVNTGELF
14	TRBV11-2	TRBJ2-7	ASSFGLAGGPYEQY
15	TRBV27	TRBJ2-6	ASSQGGSSSGANVLT
15	TRBV7-3	TRBJ2-3	ASSLRLAGGQGDTQY
15	TRBV19	TRBJ2-4	ASSIVRDSLAKNIQY
12	TRBV5-1	TRBJ1-1	ASSPARRHTEAF
12	TRBV28	TRBJ1-2	ASSLTGFGYGYT
17	TRBV12-2	TRBJ2-4	ASRQVGQVGQNAKNIQY
9	TRBV20-1	TRBJ1-2	SASPGTDYT
12	TRBV14	TRBJ2-2	ASSQQENTGELF
14	TRBV9	TRBJ2-3	ASSGLDPGRTDTQY
12	TRBV7-9	TRBJ1-4	ASSQQGGLEKLF
9	TRBV12-5	TRBJ2-5	ASRVSETQY
15	TRBV6-6	TRBJ2-3	ASRRFGTSGGTDTQY
11	TRBV7-9	TRBJ2-1	ASSLRQLDEQF
12	TRBV19	TRBJ2-3	AAGPRGRGDTQY
12	TRBV6-1	TRBJ2-2	ASSDNRGTGELF
12	TRBV18	TRBJ1-1	ASSPPAGKAEAF
15	TRBV18	TRBJ2-1	ASSPSGTSGSGNEQF
12	TRBV5-1	TRBJ1-6	ASSLSSYNSPLH
11	TRBV20-1	TRBJ2-7	SASSSEPYEQY